Following are 14 T cell receptor beta chains from one sample sequenced in a study of T cell responses to AZD1222 COVID-19 vaccine. The protocol was immunoSEQ multiplex PCR, while the TCRdb copy is restricted to in-frame clones and leaves out a portion. The sample has some 150,000 clones, around 93% seen once. The specimen comprised peripheral blood, sampled 28 days after the second AZD1222 dose. The receptors originated from an adult who received the AZD1222 COVID-19 vaccine.

The V and J genes are TRBV6-2 or TRBV6-3 and TRBJ1-6; D is uncertain. The CDR3 covers 17 residues. Trimming shortened V by 2 bases and J by 6 bases, and 17 bases separated the two germline ends. In germline, CDR1 is MNHEY, CDR2 SVGEGT. CDR3: CASSYPGGRMGNSPLHF. CDR3 sequence (DNA): TGTGCCAGCAGTTACCCCGGCGGACGGATGGGTAATTCACCCCTCCACTTT.

The chain employs TRBV28 and TRBJ2-7, with 10 bases lining up with TRBD1. The CDR3 loop spans 15 amino acids. V lost 6 bases, J lost 5 bases, and 10 bases stayed unmatched. From germline, CDR1 is MDHEN and CDR2 SYDVKM. The CDR3 DNA reads TGTGCCAGCAGAGGGCCGAGACAGGGGGCCGACGAGCAGTACTTC. This encodes CASRGPRQGADEQYF.

This clone appeared once. The chain joins TRBV18 to TRBJ1-6; unclear D gene. From germline, CDR1 is KGHSH and CDR2 LQKENI. Trimming removed 4 bases at V and 8 bases at J, with 12 bases between. This CDR3 region has 14 residues. CDR3 DNA: TGTGCCAGCTCACTCCTAGATGTGGATTCACCCCTCCACTTT. Its protein is CASSLLDVDSPLHF.

The genes are TRBV4-1 and TRBJ2-2; 13 nucleotides agree with TRBD2. The ends lost 4 bases at V and 6 bases at J; junction bases unmatched: 8. In germline, CDR1 is MGHRA, CDR2 YSYEKL. The CDR3 covers 17 residues. The CDR3 sequence is CASSLRTSGSEAGELFF. Here the CDR3 DNA reads TGCGCCAGCAGCCTGCGGACTAGCGGGAGTGAGGCCGGGGAGCTGTTTTTT.

The chain has TRBV19 and TRBJ1-3, with 9 bases identical to TRBD1. The CDR3 is made up of 12 amino acids. V shed 11 bases and J 4 bases; nucleotides not matched to a gene: 3. The germline CDR1 and CDR2 sequences are LNHDA and SQIVND (reference sequence). The CDR3 loop reads CAAGTGGNTIYF. CDR3 in DNA: TGTGCCGCCGGGACAGGGGGAAACACCATATATTTT. Full variable domain (outside the CDR3, taken from reference TRBV19 and TRBJ1-3): DGGITQSPKYLFRKEGQNVTLSCEQNLNHDAMYWYRQDPGQGLRLIYYSQIVNDFQKGDIAEGYSVSREKKESFPLTVTSAQKNPTAFYLCAAGTGGNTIYFGEGSWLTVV.

This chain uses TRBV19 with TRBJ1-2, with 7 bases aligning to TRBD1. The germline CDR1 and CDR2 sequences are LNHDA and SQIVND (reference sequence). The CDR3 runs to 13 residues. CDR3 residues: CATTPTGDYGYTF. In DNA form, the CDR3 reads TGTGCTACCACACCCACAGGGGACTATGGCTACACCTTC.

The chain recombines TRBV27 with TRBJ1-1; TRBD1 agrees at 7 bases. The CDR3 sequence is 14 residues long. Germline lookup yields CDR1 MNHEY and CDR2 SMNVEV (reference sequence). The J segment lost 1 base and the V segment lost 6 bases, leaving 5 bases of the junction unmatched. The CDR3 loop is CASSPRGANTEAFF. Here the CDR3 DNA reads TGTGCCAGCAGCCCCAGGGGGGCGAACACTGAAGCTTTCTTT.

The genes are TRBV14 and TRBJ2-3, with a tentative D call TRBD1 (5 bases). Looked up from germline, CDR1 is SGHDN and CDR2 is FVKESK. This CDR3 has 18 residues. V was clipped by 0 bases and J by 0 bases, with 16 bases between them. CDR3 DNA: TGTGCCAGCAGCCAAGATGTCGCCAGGGAAACTAGCACAGATACGCAGTATTTT. Its translation is CASSQDVARETSTDTQYF. The full variable domain, rest sourced from reference TRBV14 and TRBJ2-3, is EAGVTQFPSHSVIEKGQTVTLRCDPISGHDNLYWYRRVMGKEIKFLLHFVKESKQDESGMPNNRFLAERTGGTYSTLKVQPAELEDSGVYFCASSQDVARETSTDTQYFGPGTRLTVL.

The rearrangement uses TRBV5-1 and TRBJ2-5; D is possibly TRBD1 or TRBD2 (6 bases each). Germline V lookup: CDR1 SGHRS, CDR2 YFSETQ. Trimming removed 0 bases at V and 5 bases at J, with 14 bases between. CDR3 length equals 15 residues. CDR3 DNA sequence: TGCGCCAGCAGCTTGGTAGGGGGGTCAAGGGAGACCCAGTACTTC. This translates into CASSLVGGSRETQYF.

CDR3: CASSQVSAKNIQYF. CDR3 nucleotides: TGTGCCAGCAGCCAAGTAAGCGCCAAAAACATTCAGTACTTC. The chain has TRBV3-1 (or the pseudogene TRBV3-2) and TRBJ2-4; no clear D gene. The CDR3 loop spans 14 amino acids. Germline V lookup: CDR1 LGHDT, CDR2 YNNKEL (reference sequence). With 1 base removed from V and 1 base from J, the gap between germline ends came to 5 bases.

The rearrangement joins TRBV24-1 to TRBJ2-7; D is perhaps TRBD2 (6 bases). This CDR3 contains 15 residues. Germline V gene sequence: CDR1 KGHDR, CDR2 SFDVKD. Trimming left V 7 bases short and J 2 bases short, with 17 bases between. The CDR3 bases are TGTGCCACCAGCGACCGAGGGAGGAGGACCTACGAGCAGTACTTC. It is translated as CATSDRGRRTYEQYF.

The rearrangement uses TRBV18 and TRBJ1-4; 11 nucleotides agree with TRBD1. The CDR3 is made up of 14 amino acids. After removal of 7 bases from V and 7 bases from J, the junction contained 5 bases not matched to a gene. CDR1 is KGHSH and CDR2 is LQKENI in the germline V gene. CDR3 DNA: TGTGCCAGCTACCCCGGGACAGGGGGTGAAAAACTGTTTTTT. The encoded protein is CASYPGTGGEKLFF.

This rearrangement joins TRBV12-3 or TRBV12-4 to TRBJ2-2, with D unresolved. The CDR3 has 13 residues. The V end was cut by 6 bases, the J end by 6 bases, with 11 bases between. DNA for the CDR3: TGTGCCAGCAGACTGAGTTCCCCCGGGGAGCTGTTTTTT. Translating gives CASRLSSPGELFF.

V is TRBV19 and J is TRBJ1-5; TRBD1 matches at 8 bases. The V segment lost 6 bases and the J segment 6 bases; nucleotides outside the gene matches: 10. CDR1 is LNHDA and CDR2 is SQIVND in the germline V gene (reference sequence). This CDR3 spans 15 amino acids. In nucleotides, the CDR3 is TGTGCCAGTAGGCCCCACACAGGGGGGAGTCAGCCCCAGCATTTT. Its protein is CASRPHTGGSQPQHF.